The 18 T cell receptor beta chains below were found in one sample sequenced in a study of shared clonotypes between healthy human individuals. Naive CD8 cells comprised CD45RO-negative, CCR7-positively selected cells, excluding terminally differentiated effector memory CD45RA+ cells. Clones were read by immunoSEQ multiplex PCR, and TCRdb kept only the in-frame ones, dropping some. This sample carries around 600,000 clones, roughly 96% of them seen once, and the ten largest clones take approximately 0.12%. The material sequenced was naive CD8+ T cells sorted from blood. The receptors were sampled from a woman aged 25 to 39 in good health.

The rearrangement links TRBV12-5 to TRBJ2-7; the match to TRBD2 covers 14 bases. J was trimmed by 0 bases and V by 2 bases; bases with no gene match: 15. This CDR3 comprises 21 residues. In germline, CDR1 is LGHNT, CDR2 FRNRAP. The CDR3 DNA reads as TGTGCTAGTGGTTTGTCCCCGGGTTGGACTAGCGGGAGGCTTAGCTCCTACGAGCAGTACTTC. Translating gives CASGLSPGWTSGRLSSYEQYF.

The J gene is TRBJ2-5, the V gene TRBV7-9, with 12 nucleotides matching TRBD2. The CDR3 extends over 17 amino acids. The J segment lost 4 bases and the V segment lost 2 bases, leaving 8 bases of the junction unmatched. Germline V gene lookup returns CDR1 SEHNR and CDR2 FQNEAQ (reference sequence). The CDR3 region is CASSLFETSGSLETQYF. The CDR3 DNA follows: TGTGCCAGCAGCTTATTTGAGACTAGCGGGAGCTTAGAGACCCAGTACTTC.

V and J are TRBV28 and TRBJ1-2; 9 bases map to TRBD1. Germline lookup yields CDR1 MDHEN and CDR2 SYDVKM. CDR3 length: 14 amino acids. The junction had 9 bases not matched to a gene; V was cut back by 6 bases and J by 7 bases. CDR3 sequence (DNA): TGTGCCAGCAGCCTCACTCCGGGACAGGGTGGCTACACCTTC. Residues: CASSLTPGQGGYTF.

The CDR3 loop is CASSIDKWGQGGTDTQYF. The CDR3, as DNA: TGTGCCAGTAGTATAGATAAATGGGGACAGGGAGGCACAGATACGCAGTATTTT. The gene calls are TRBV19 and TRBJ2-3; 9 nucleotides agree with TRBD1. V lost 0 bases to trimming and J lost 1 base; unmatched junction nucleotides: 8. CDR1 is LNHDA and CDR2 is SQIVND in the germline V gene (reference sequence). The CDR3 is 18 residues long.

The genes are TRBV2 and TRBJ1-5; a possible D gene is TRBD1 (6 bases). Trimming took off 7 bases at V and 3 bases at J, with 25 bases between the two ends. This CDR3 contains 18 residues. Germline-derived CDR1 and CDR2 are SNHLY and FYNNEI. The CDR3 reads CASTGAWGAGGPNQPQHF. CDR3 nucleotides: TGTGCCAGCACCGGGGCGTGGGGGGCTGGGGGCCCCAATCAGCCCCAGCATTTT.

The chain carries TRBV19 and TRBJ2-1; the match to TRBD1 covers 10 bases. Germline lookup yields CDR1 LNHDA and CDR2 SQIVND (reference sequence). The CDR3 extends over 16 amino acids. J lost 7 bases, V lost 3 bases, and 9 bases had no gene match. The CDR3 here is CASSIGTGVWVNEQFF. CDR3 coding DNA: TGTGCCAGTAGTATTGGGACAGGGGTCTGGGTTAATGAGCAGTTCTTC.

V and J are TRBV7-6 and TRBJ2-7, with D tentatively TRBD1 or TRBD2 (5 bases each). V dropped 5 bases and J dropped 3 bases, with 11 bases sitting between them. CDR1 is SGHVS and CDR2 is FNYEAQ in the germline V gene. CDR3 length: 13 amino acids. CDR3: CASSPGDVYEQYF. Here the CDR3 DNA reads TGTGCCAGCAGCCCCGGGGACGTCTACGAGCAGTACTTC.

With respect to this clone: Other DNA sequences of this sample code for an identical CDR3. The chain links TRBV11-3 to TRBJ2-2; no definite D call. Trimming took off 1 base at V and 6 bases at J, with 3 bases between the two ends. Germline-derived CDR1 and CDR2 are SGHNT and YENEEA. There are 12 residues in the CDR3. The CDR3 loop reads CASSLGSGELFF. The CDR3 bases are TGTGCCAGCAGCTTAGGGTCCGGGGAGCTGTTTTTT.

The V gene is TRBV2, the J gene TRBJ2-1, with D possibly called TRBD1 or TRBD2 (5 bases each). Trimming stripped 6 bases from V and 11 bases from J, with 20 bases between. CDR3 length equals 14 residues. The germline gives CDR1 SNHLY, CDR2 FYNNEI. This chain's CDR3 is CASRTGTRNPKQFF. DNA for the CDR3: TGTGCCAGCAGAACCGGGACCAGAAATCCGAAGCAGTTCTTC.

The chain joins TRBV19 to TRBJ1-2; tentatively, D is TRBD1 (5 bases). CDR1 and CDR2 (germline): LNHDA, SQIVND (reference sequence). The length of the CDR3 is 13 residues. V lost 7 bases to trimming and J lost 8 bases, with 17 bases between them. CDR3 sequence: CASNRGTAEGYTF. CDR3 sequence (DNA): TGTGCCAGTAATCGGGGGACCGCGGAGGGCTACACCTTC.

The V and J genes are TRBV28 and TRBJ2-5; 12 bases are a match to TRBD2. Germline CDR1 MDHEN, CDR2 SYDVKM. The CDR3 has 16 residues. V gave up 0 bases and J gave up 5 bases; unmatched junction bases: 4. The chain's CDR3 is CASSLWASGRDETQYF. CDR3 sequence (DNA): TGTGCCAGCAGTTTATGGGCTAGCGGGAGGGATGAGACCCAGTACTTC.

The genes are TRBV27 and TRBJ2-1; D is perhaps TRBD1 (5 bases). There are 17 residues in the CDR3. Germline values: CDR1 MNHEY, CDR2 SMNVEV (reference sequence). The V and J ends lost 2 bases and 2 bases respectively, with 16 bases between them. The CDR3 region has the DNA TGTGCCAGCAGTTTAAGCCGGCCAGGGCGGACCTACAATGAGCAGTTCTTC. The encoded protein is CASSLSRPGRTYNEQFF.

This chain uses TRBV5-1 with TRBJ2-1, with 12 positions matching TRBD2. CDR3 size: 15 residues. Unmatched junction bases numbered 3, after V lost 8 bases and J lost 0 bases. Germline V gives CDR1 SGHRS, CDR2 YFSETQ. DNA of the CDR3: TGCGCCAGTGCGACTAGCGGGAGCTCCTACAATGAGCAGTTCTTC. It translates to CASATSGSSYNEQFF.

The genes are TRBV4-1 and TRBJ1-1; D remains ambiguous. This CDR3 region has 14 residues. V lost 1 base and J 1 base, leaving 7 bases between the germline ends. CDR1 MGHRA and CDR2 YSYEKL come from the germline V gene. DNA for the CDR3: TGCGCCAGCAGCCAAGTGTCGGCGAACACTGAAGCTTTCTTT. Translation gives CASSQVSANTEAFF.

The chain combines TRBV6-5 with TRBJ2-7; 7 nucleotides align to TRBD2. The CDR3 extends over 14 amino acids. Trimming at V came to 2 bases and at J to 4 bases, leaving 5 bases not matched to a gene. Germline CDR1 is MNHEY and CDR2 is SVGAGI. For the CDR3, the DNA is TGTGCCAGCAGTTACGGGAGGGCAGCGTACGAGCAGTACTTC. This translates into CASSYGRAAYEQYF.

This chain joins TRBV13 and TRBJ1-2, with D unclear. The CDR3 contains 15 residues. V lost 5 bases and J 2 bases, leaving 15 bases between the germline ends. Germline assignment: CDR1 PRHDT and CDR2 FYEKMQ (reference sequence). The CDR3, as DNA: TGTGCCAGCAGCCTACGGGCAGGTGGAAACTATGGCTACACCTTC. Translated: CASSLRAGGNYGYTF.

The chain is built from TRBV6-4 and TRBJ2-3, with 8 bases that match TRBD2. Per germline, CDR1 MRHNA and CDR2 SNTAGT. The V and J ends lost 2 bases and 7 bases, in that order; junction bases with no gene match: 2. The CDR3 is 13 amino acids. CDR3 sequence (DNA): TGTGCCAGCAGTGACACTAGCGGTAATACGCAGTATTTT. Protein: CASSDTSGNTQYF.

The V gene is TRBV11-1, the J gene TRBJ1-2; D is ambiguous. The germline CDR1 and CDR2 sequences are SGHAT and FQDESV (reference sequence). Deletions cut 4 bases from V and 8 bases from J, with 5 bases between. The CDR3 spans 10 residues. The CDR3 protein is CASSSLGYTF. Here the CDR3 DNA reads TGTGCCAGCAGCTCTCTAGGCTACACCTTC.